Included here is one T cell receptor (beta chain) sequence, with context. This entry is derived from a study of blood T cell repertoires in COVID-19. Study as a whole: Spain, Italy and the United States supplied samples that represented acute and convalescent COVID-19. The analysed material was cDNA or gDNA that came from T cells, B-cell-depleted T cells, or PBMCs.

Trimming took 4 bases from V and 3 from J; bases not matched to a gene: 12. The CDR3 is made up of 16 amino acids. Germline loops: CDR1 SGHDT, CDR2 YYEEEE. The authors' processing: Amplifying reference gene primers gave estimates of nucleated cell counts. TCRdb's table, derived via immunoSEQ multiplex PCR, lists solely in-frame clones and lacks some. V, J and clone size are taken as reported in that table, and D and trimming were inferred from the DNA itself. The data show around 69,000 clones, with around four fifths seen just once and approximately 1.9% held by the top ten. The rearrangement links TRBV5-6 to TRBJ1-1; 7 bases are shared with TRBD1. Specimen: peripheral blood. This sequence was found in a woman in her sixties with acute or convalescent COVID-19. CDR3 DNA sequence: TGTGCCAGCAGCCTTGGAACTCGGGACAGCTACACTGAAGCTTTCTTT. Translating it yields CASSLGTRDSYTEAFF.